The rows below give T cell receptor beta chains drawn from one sample of a study of vaccination effects on CD4 cells after COVID-19. TCRdb's copy holds only in-frame clones and misses some; the assay was immunoSEQ multiplex PCR. The sample comprises roughly 30,000 clones, 74% of which are singletons, and under 15% rests with the top ten. These receptors' antigens are unknown. Here the sequenced sample was CD4+ T cells from PBMCs cultured without peptide, taken after COVID-19 vaccination. These TCRs come from a human donor who received a COVID-19 vaccine. The CDR3 runs from the conserved cysteine through the conserved F or W. A D gene is named only where the DNA matches it firmly. Clone sizes are given selectively: once, few, many, or a class where the clone is expanded.

>TRBV28|-|-|TRBJ1-1
CAALRWGNTEAFF
TGTGCCGCCCTGAGGTGGGGGAACACTGAAGCTTTCTTT
>TRBV9|TRBD2|-|TRBJ2-1
CASSVSGGPYNEQFF
TGTGCCAGCAGCGTAAGCGGGGGGCCCTACAATGAGCAGTTCTTC
>TRBV27|TRBD1|-|TRBJ1-1
CASTTTGMNTEAFF
TGTGCCAGCACCACGACAGGGATGAACACTGAAGCTTTCTTT
>TRBV2|TRBD1|-|TRBJ2-2
CASTQGAGTGELFF
TGTGCCAGCACCCAGGGGGCGGGCACCGGGGAGCTGTTTTTT
>TRBV6-6|-|-|TRBJ1-2
CASSFPKTVATYGYTF
TGTGCCAGCAGTTTCCCGAAGACGGTAGCCACCTATGGCTACACCTTC
>TRBV29-1|-|-|TRBJ2-7
CSVATGIRDEQYF
TGCAGCGTAGCCACAGGAATCCGAGACGAGCAGTACTTC
>TRBV3-1/TRBV3-2|-|few|TRBJ1-1
CASSRRLAGTEAFF
TGTGCCAGCAGCCGTCGATTGGCGGGCACTGAAGCTTTCTTT
>TRBV23-1|TRBD1|-|TRBJ2-1
CASSHDRGPYNEQFF
TGCGCCAGCAGTCACGACAGGGGGCCCTACAATGAGCAGTTCTTC
>TRBV5-4|TRBD2|few|TRBJ2-7
CASSPGGSYEQYF
TGTGCCAGCAGCCCGGGGGGATCCTACGAGCAGTACTTC
>TRBV7-2|-|-|TRBJ2-5
CASSPRSSQETQYF
TGTGCCAGCAGCCCCCGGTCGAGTCAAGAGACCCAGTACTTC
>TRBV6-2/TRBV6-3|-|-|TRBJ1-5
CASSWDGFNQPQHF
TGTGCCAGCAGTTGGGACGGCTTCAATCAGCCCCAGCATTTT
>TRBV3-1/TRBV3-2|-|few|TRBJ1-1
CASCGRAKNTEAFF
TGTGCCAGCTGTGGTAGGGCCAAAAACACTGAAGCTTTCTTT
>TRBV20-1|-|-|TRBJ1-2
CSAQGYGYTF
TGCAGTGCCCAGGGATATGGCTACACCTTC
>TRBV30|-|-|TRBJ1-2
CAWRRPGVVGYTF
TGTGCCTGGAGGAGGCCCGGGGTTGTGGGCTACACCTTC
>TRBV28|-|few|TRBJ1-3
CASSLLSDWENTIYF
TGTGCCAGCAGTTTACTAAGTGACTGGGAGAACACCATATATTTT
>TRBV12-3/TRBV12-4|-|-|TRBJ2-3
CASVKSTADTQYF
TGTGCCAGCGTCAAAAGTACCGCGGATACGCAGTATTTT
>TRBV5-5|-|-|TRBJ1-1
CASSPGMGLSNTEAFF
TGTGCCAGCAGCCCTGGGATGGGACTCTCGAACACTGAAGCTTTCTTT